This T cell receptor beta chain is from a study of blood T cell repertoires in COVID-19. Study as a whole: Acute-phase and convalescent COVID-19 samples originated in the United States, Italy and Spain. T cells, B-cell-depleted T cells, or PBMCs provided the cDNA or gDNA that served as material.

Trimming removed 5 bases at V and 2 bases at J, with 9 bases between. Germline loops: CDR1 SNHLY, CDR2 FYNNEI. The CDR3 has 13 amino acids. Some clones are missing from TCRdb's copy, which holds only in-frame ones; the method was immunoSEQ multiplex PCR. The sample lists fewer than 350,000 clones; about 90% were seen once. This receptor was identified in a woman in her twenties or thirties who had recovered from COVID-19. The chain couples TRBV2 to TRBJ1-1; D gene uncertain. The sample consisted of peripheral blood. The CDR3 DNA sequence: TGTGCCAGCAGTATGGCACCTAACACTGAAGCTTTCTTT. This sequence encodes CASSMAPNTEAFF.